This TCR beta chain stems from a study of identical twins. The CDR3 sequence is 14 residues long. V lost 6 bases and J 4 bases, leaving 10 bases between the germline ends. This clonotype occurred many times. One entry per CDR3 protein results from TCRdb running MiXCR on the 5' RACE reads. The sample yields about 470,000 distinct CDR3 sequences, roughly a quarter seen once. The sample was also linked to a second study, of T cells expressing NK-cell markers.

The clonotype comes from a woman between 18 and 29 years old in good health. The chain has TRBV12-3 or TRBV12-4 and TRBJ1-6; a weak D match, TRBD1 (6 bases). The sequenced sample was CD4+ T cells sorted from blood. This CDR3 is CASSLGQYNSPLHF. For the CDR3, the DNA is TGTGCCAGCAGCCTCGGACAGTATAATTCACCCCTCCACTTT.